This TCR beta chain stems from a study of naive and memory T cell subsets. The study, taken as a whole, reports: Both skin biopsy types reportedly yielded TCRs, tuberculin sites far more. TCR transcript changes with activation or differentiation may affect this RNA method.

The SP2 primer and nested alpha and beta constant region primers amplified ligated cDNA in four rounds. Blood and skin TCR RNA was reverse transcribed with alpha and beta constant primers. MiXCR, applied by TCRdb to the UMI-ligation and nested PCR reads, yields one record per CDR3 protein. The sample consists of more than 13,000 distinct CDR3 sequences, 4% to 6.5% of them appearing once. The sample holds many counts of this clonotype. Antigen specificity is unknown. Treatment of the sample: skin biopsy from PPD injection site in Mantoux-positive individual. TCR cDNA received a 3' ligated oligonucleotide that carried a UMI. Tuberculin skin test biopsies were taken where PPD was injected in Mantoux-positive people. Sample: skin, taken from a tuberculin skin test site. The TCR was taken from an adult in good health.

The CDR3 reads CSARDSLAGGPDGANVLTF. In DNA form, the CDR3 reads TGCAGTGCTAGAGATTCACTAGCGGGGGGGCCGGATGGGGCCAACGTCCTGACTTTC. The V and J genes are TRBV20-1 and TRBJ2-6, with 13 bases matching TRBD2. Germline V gives CDR1 DFQATT, CDR2 SNEGSKA (reference sequence). This CDR3 is 19 amino acids long. V trimming: 0 bases; J trimming: 3 bases; junction bases outside the gene matches: 8.